This TCR beta chain was profiled in a study of cytomegalovirus exposure and HLA in healthy donors. Germline CDR1 is SGHNT and CDR2 is YYREEE (reference sequence). Trimming pared 0 bases from V and 4 bases from J, leaving 14 bases between. The CDR3 has 16 residues. It was with 60 Vbeta and 13 Jbeta primers that the PCR ran. The method was immunoSEQ multiplex PCR; TCRdb's version includes in-frame clones alone and lacks a portion of them. The repertoire includes under 200,000 clones, approximately 80% of them detected once, and around 2.8% sits in the top ten. The sample comprised PBMCs. This rearrangement joins TRBV5-4 to TRBJ1-3; no clear D gene. This receptor was identified in a middle-aged woman in good health and CMV-seropositive. CDR3 nucleotide sequence: TGTGCCAGCAGCTTGGCGGGTCTCCAAAGGGGAAACACCATATATTTT. Its translation is CASSLAGLQRGNTIYF.